This T cell receptor (beta chain) was recorded in a study of control samples from healthy donors and cancer patients (dated by TCRdb to the early 2020s). Library generation was performed with the immunoSEQ multiplex PCR assay. Imported from immuneACCESS, the table was reduced by TCRdb to in-frame sequences with V and J called. These copies leave out some clones; in studies compared against another copy, an unresolved V gene accounts for under half, and the cause of the remainder is not known. Counted in this sample were fewer than 150,000 clones; approximately 90% of them appeared once. The ten largest clones capture roughly 8.6% of the sample. On this clone itself: Its target antigen remains unknown. Base qualities are missing; no much larger clone stands one base away.

Per the germline V gene, ENHRY is the CDR1 and SYGVKD is the CDR2. There are 12 amino acids in the CDR3, from cysteine to phenylalanine inclusive. The retained sequence is limited to the CDR3, 36 bases, with the frame set at the first base. V is cut back by 10 bases and J by 4 bases, with 1 base in the junction unmatched. Sequencing was done on a sample of blood. The TCR sequence derives from a young man in good health. This sequence uses TRBV10-3 and TRBJ2-2, and TRBD1 matches 9 of the central bases. The DNA sequence is given as TGTGCCACGACAGGGGGCACCGGGGAGCTGTTTTTT. Its coded protein is CATTGGTGELFF.